A single T cell receptor beta chain is shown here with its context. Its specificity is unknown. CDR1 MNHNS and CDR2 SASEGT come from the germline V gene. This CDR3 spans 13 amino acids. V trimming: 4 bases; J trimming: 6 bases; junction bases outside the gene matches: 3. Addition of a universal primer site occurred through template switching, and cDNA carried unique molecular identifiers. TCRdb ran MiXCR on the 5' RACE reads and lists one entry per CDR3 protein. This sample yields 450,000 or so distinct CDR3 sequences, of which 20% to 25% are seen a single time; 2.9% belongs to the top ten. The sample originates from a study of identical twins. General study findings and limits: Models predicted less out-of-frame TCR alpha sharing in monozygotic twins than was found.

These data are also associated with another study on T cells expressing NK-cell markers. That publication notes: CD3+CD56+NKG2C+, CD3+CD56+NKG2C- and CD3+CD56-NKG2C+ T cells, once sorted, supplied the TCR beta repertoires. Several experiments confined sorting to alpha-beta TCR T cells with an anti-gamma-delta TCR antibody.

The sample taken for sequencing was CD4+ T cells sorted from blood. The rearrangement links TRBV6-1 to TRBJ2-4; 7 bases line up with TRBD1. This sequence was found in a woman between 18 and 30 years old in good health. This CDR3 is CASSGTGGNIQYF. CDR3 nucleotides: TGTGCCAGCAGTGGGACAGGAGGAAACATTCAGTACTTC.